The 20 T cell receptor beta chains below all came from one sample that was sequenced in a study of blood T cells in healthy people across ages. Primers used in a second PCR of roughly 6 to 12 cycles were a sample-barcoded 5' primer and a J-beta primer mix. TCRdb reprocessed the 5' RACE reads with MiXCR, giving one entry per CDR3 protein. The sample contains roughly 800,000 distinct CDR3 sequences, roughly 64% of which appear only once. The sequencing input was blood. The receptors originated from a man aged 25-45 years in good health.

This chain links TRBV7-9 with TRBJ2-1; 7 bases fit TRBD2. The CDR3 totals 14 residues. J gave up 6 bases and V 3 bases, and 5 bases lay outside the gene matches. Germline-derived CDR1 and CDR2 are SEHNR and FQNEAQ (reference sequence). The DNA of the CDR3 is TGTGCCAGCAGCTTGGCTAGCGGAGGCAATGAGCAGTTCTTC. Amino acid sequence: CASSLASGGNEQFF.

J is TRBJ2-5 and V is TRBV9; maybe TRBD2 (7 bases). V shed 0 bases and J shed 4 bases, with 13 bases lying between them. This CDR3 is 15 amino acids long. The germline V gene encodes CDR1 SGDLS and CDR2 YYNGEE. The CDR3 DNA follows: TGTGCCAGCAGCGTAGGAGGGGGGGTCGGAGAGACCCAGTACTTC. Protein: CASSVGGGVGETQYF.

V usage is TRBV12-3 or TRBV12-4 and J usage is TRBJ1-2; possible D gene TRBD1, 5 bases. V lost 6 bases, J lost 4 bases, and 12 bases lay in between. The CDR3 has 13 amino acids. The chain's CDR3 is CASSLVGPYGYTF. CDR3 DNA sequence: TGTGCCAGCAGCTTGGTGGGGCCCTATGGCTACACCTTC.

This chain joins TRBV12-3 or TRBV12-4 and TRBJ2-5, with D hard to call. The V gene lost 3 bases and the J gene lost 4 bases, with 9 bases spanning the gap. This CDR3 has 13 residues. The CDR3 coding sequence is TGTGCCAGCAGTTTCGCCCTCTCAGAGACCCAGTACTTC. It translates to CASSFALSETQYF.

This clonotype came up a few times. V gene TRBV6-2 or TRBV6-3 combines with J gene TRBJ2-7, with 11 nucleotides matching TRBD2. Per the germline V gene, CDR1 is MNHEY and CDR2 is SVGEGT. The CDR3 loop spans 15 amino acids. V dropped 0 bases and J dropped 4; count of bases not matched to a gene: 2. The CDR3 loop reads CASSYSTSGKYEQYF. The CDR3 DNA sequence: TGTGCCAGCAGTTACTCGACTAGCGGGAAGTACGAGCAGTACTTC.

About this clonotype: One end of the junction fails to match germline, which may point to a read error. The gene calls are TRBV29-1 and TRBJ2-1; 8 nucleotides match TRBD2. The CDR3 runs 15 residues. Germline V gives CDR1 SQVTM, CDR2 ANQGSEA. CDR3 in amino acids: CSVEGAGGGIYEQFF. CDR3 DNA sequence: TGCAGCGTCGAAGGGGCGGGCGGGGGGATCTATGAGCAGTTCTTC.

The J gene is TRBJ2-3, the V gene TRBV6-5, with TRBD2 matching 7 bases. The germline V gene encodes CDR1 MNHEY and CDR2 SVGAGI. CDR3 length: 15 residues. With 6 bases clipped from V and 2 bases from J, the junction kept 8 bases outside the gene matches. CDR3 protein: CASSKLALYTDTQYF. As DNA, the CDR3 is TGTGCCAGCAGCAAACTAGCGCTTTACACAGATACGCAGTATTTT.

This clonotype was recorded at least ten times. The genes are TRBV21-1 and TRBJ2-5. TRBV21-1 is noted as a pseudogene. There are 13 residues in the CDR3. The CDR3 loop is CASKSVRQETQYF. The CDR3 DNA reads TGTGCCAGCAAGTCAGTCAGACAAGAGACCCAGTACTTC.

V gene TRBV6-1 combines with J gene TRBJ1-2; D not resolved. Germline V lookup: CDR1 MNHNS, CDR2 SASEGT. V was clipped by 10 bases and J by 5 bases, with 14 bases between them. This CDR3 spans 12 amino acids. CDR3 protein: CATRREGYGYTF. The CDR3 nucleotides are TGTGCCACGCGAAGGGAGGGATATGGCTACACCTTC.

V usage is TRBV12-3 or TRBV12-4 and J usage is TRBJ2-7, with 8 bases identical to TRBD2. The CDR3 extends over 14 amino acids. Trimming removed 8 bases from V and 2 bases from J; junction bases left unmatched: 8. The chain's CDR3 is CASGPSGSAYEQYF. The CDR3 region has the DNA TGTGCCAGCGGACCCAGCGGGAGTGCCTACGAGCAGTACTTC.

To note about this clonotype: One junction end disagrees with the germline gene, perhaps due to a read error. This chain joins TRBV30 and TRBJ2-1; D gene unclear. CDR3 length: 12 residues. CDR1 GTSNPN and CDR2 SVGIG come from the germline V gene (reference sequence). The CDR3, as DNA: TGTGCCTGGAATATCGGGTCCAATGGGCAGTTCTTC. This encodes CAWNIGSNGQFF.

The chain joins TRBV6-6 to TRBJ2-1, with 11 bases identical to TRBD2. CDR3 length equals 16 residues. CDR1 and CDR2 from the germline V gene are MNHNY and SVGAGI (reference sequence). Unmatched junction bases numbered 5, after V lost 2 bases and J lost 5 bases. The CDR3: CASSYVPSGGNNEQFF. The DNA of the CDR3 is TGTGCCAGCAGTTACGTCCCTAGCGGGGGGAACAATGAGCAGTTCTTC.

This chain uses TRBV5-6 with TRBJ1-2; tentative D call: TRBD1 (5 bases). Germline values: CDR1 SGHDT, CDR2 YYEEEE. Between the trimmed V and J ends, which lost 3 bases and 3 bases, there was a span of 12 bases. The CDR3 covers 14 residues. The DNA for the CDR3 is TGTGCCAGCAGCTGGGGCAGGGAGGACTATGGCTACACCTTC. Amino acids: CASSWGREDYGYTF.

J is TRBJ1-5 and V is TRBV7-9; possible D gene TRBD1, 6 bases. The CDR3 totals 17 residues. Trimming removed 3 bases from V and 5 bases from J, with 20 bases in between. Per the germline V gene, CDR1 is SEHNR and CDR2 is FQNEAQ (reference sequence). Here the CDR3 DNA reads TGTGCCAGCAGCTTGGGGTATGGAGGGGGAGGTGATCAGCCCCAGCATTTT. Translating gives CASSLGYGGGGDQPQHF.

The sample holds a few counts of this clonotype. J is TRBJ1-1 and V is TRBV7-2; no clear D. This CDR3 comprises 13 residues. The V and J ends lost 6 bases and 0 bases respectively, with 8 bases between them. The germline V gene has CDR1 SGHTA and CDR2 FQGNSA. CDR3 protein: CASSFTVNTEAFF. The CDR3 DNA sequence: TGTGCCAGCAGTTTTACAGTGAACACTGAAGCTTTCTTT.

V usage is TRBV7-2 and J usage is TRBJ1-2; D is unclear. Per germline, CDR1 SGHTA and CDR2 FQGNSA. CDR3 size: 12 residues. The V and J ends lost 4 bases and 8 bases respectively, with 11 bases between them. The CDR3 is CASSSNRNGYTF. Here the CDR3 DNA reads TGTGCCAGCAGCTCGAATCGTAACGGCTACACCTTC.

The chain combines TRBV12-3 or TRBV12-4 with TRBJ2-5; the D is unclear. The CDR3 loop spans 14 amino acids. The V end lost 6 bases, the J end lost 7 bases, and 18 bases lay between the germline ends. CDR3 loop: CASSLGRGGGTQYF. In DNA form, the CDR3 reads TGTGCCAGCAGCCTCGGTAGAGGCGGTGGGACCCAGTACTTC.

This chain links TRBV28 with TRBJ2-1, with 8 bases matching TRBD1. This CDR3 region has 13 residues. The germline V gene encodes CDR1 MDHEN and CDR2 SYDVKM. V gave up 8 bases and J gave up 7 bases; unmatched junction bases: 7. CDR3 in DNA: TGTGCCAGCGGGACAGGCACTAAGAATGAGCAGTTCTTC. Amino acid sequence: CASGTGTKNEQFF.

The CDR3 loop is CASSFTSGSEYEQYF. CDR3 DNA: TGTGCCAGCAGCTTCACTAGCGGGAGTGAGTACGAGCAGTACTTC. The chain recombines TRBV7-2 with TRBJ2-7; 11 bases line up with TRBD2. CDR3 length equals 15 residues. The J segment lost 4 bases and the V segment lost 3 bases, leaving 5 bases of the junction unmatched. From germline, CDR1 is SGHTA and CDR2 FQGNSA.

CDR3 DNA: TGTGCCAGCAAGTACAGTCTCCACAATGAGCAGTTCTTC. Amino acids: CASKYSLHNEQFF. This chain joins TRBV6-2 or TRBV6-3 and TRBJ2-1; D not certain. CDR3 size: 13 residues. V was cut by 7 bases and J by 5 bases, with 12 bases left in between. Germline lookup yields CDR1 MNHEY and CDR2 SVGEGT.